This entry lists 27 T cell receptor beta chains sequenced from one sample in a study of cytotoxic CD8 clonotypes in ibrutinib-treated CLL. The method was immunoSEQ multiplex PCR; TCRdb's version includes in-frame clones alone and lacks a portion of them. The repertoire holds over 150,000 clones, around 72% seen once, with 10% to 15% in the top ten. Sequenced here: PBMCs, sampled after 24 months of ibrutinib treatment. The source of these receptors is a human donor with chronic lymphocytic leukemia.

The genes are TRBV11-2 and TRBJ2-1; 12 bases match TRBD2. V lost 3 bases to trimming and J lost 9 bases; unmatched junction nucleotides: 3. Germline V lookup: CDR1 SGHAT, CDR2 FQNNGV. The CDR3 is 14 amino acids. The CDR3 reads CASSLTSGSSEQFF. DNA of the CDR3: TGTGCCAGCAGCTTGACTAGCGGGAGTAGTGAGCAGTTCTTC.

The chain has TRBV6-6 and TRBJ1-4, with TRBD1 matching over 10 bases. Germline CDR1 MNHNY, CDR2 SVGAGI (reference sequence). The J segment lost 5 bases and the V segment lost 5 bases, leaving 5 bases of the junction unmatched. The CDR3 runs 15 residues. CDR3 region: CASSGPGQGNEKLFF. CDR3 bases: TGTGCCAGCAGTGGCCCGGGACAGGGGAATGAAAAACTGTTTTTT.

This chain links TRBV5-1 with TRBJ1-5; TRBD1 agrees at 10 bases. Per the germline V gene, CDR1 is SGHRS and CDR2 is YFSETQ. The ends lost 4 bases at V and 9 bases at J; junction bases unmatched: 7. The CDR3 loop spans 14 amino acids. CDR3 in DNA: TGCGCCAGCAGCCTAAGGACAGGGGGATCGCCCCAGCATTTT. Protein product: CASSLRTGGSPQHF.

This clone was found a few times. The chain has TRBV11-2 and TRBJ1-1; D uncertain. The CDR3 has 14 amino acids. Germline CDR1 reads SGHAT; CDR2 reads FQNNGV. Between the trimmed V and J ends, which lost 4 bases and 1 base, there was a span of 10 bases. The CDR3 is CASSSGRQNTEAFF. The CDR3, as DNA: TGTGCCAGCAGCTCCGGTCGTCAGAACACTGAAGCTTTCTTT.

The V call is TRBV28, the J call TRBJ1-2; no clear D gene. CDR1 is MDHEN and CDR2 is SYDVKM in the germline V gene. The CDR3 loop spans 15 amino acids. V gave up 1 base and J gave up 3 bases, with 12 bases separating them. The CDR3 sequence is CASSLSAERDYGYTF. In DNA form, the CDR3 reads TGTGCCAGCAGTTTATCGGCCGAACGGGACTATGGCTACACCTTC.

The gene calls are TRBV10-3 and TRBJ1-1; D may be TRBD1 (6 bases). Germline assignment: CDR1 ENHRY and CDR2 SYGVKD. This CDR3 comprises 14 residues. Trimming pared 5 bases from V and 3 bases from J, leaving 13 bases between. The CDR3 DNA sequence: TGTGCCATCAGTCAAGACAGGAAGGACACTGAAGCTTTCTTT. Residues: CAISQDRKDTEAFF.

A remark on this clone: The sample holds other DNA sequences that translate to the same CDR3. The V and J genes are TRBV5-6 and TRBJ1-5; the D is unclear. V was cut by 4 bases and J by 0 bases, with 5 bases left in between. CDR3 length: 13 residues. Germline V gene lookup returns CDR1 SGHDT and CDR2 YYEEEE. The CDR3 DNA follows: TGTGCCAGCAGCCTGAGTAGCAATCAGCCCCAGCATTTT. This gives the protein CASSLSSNQPQHF. The whole variable domain, remainder taken from reference TRBV5-6 and TRBJ1-5, is DAGVTQSPTHLIKTRGQQVTLRCSPKSGHDTVSWYQQALGQGPQFIFQYYEEEERQRGNFPDRFSGHQFPNYSSELNVNALLLGDSALYLCASSLSSNQPQHFGDGTRLSIL.

This chain links TRBV10-3 with TRBJ1-2; the D is unclear. Germline values: CDR1 ENHRY, CDR2 SYGVKD. V was clipped by 3 bases and J by 2 bases, with 4 bases between them. The CDR3 length is 12 residues. The CDR3: CAISEPNYGYTF. The CDR3 DNA is TGTGCCATCAGTGAACCAAACTATGGCTACACCTTC.

The chain combines TRBV4-1 with TRBJ2-3; unclear D gene. The CDR3 runs to 13 residues. Deletions cut 4 bases from V and 4 bases from J, with 9 bases between. The germline gives CDR1 MGHRA, CDR2 YSYEKL. CDR3 sequence: CASSRPLADTQYF. The CDR3 nucleotides read TGCGCCAGCAGCCGCCCCCTAGCAGATACGCAGTATTTT.

The chain couples TRBV2 to TRBJ2-7; D is unresolved. This CDR3 is 12 amino acids long. Germline loops: CDR1 SNHLY, CDR2 FYNNEI. The V end lost 7 bases, the J end lost 1 base, and 8 bases lay between the germline ends. The CDR3 protein is CASKGISYEQYF. CDR3 coding DNA: TGTGCCAGCAAGGGAATTTCCTACGAGCAGTACTTC. Filled out from reference TRBV2 and TRBJ2-7, the complete variable domain reads EPEVTQTPSHQVTQMGQEVILRCVPISNHLYFYWYRQILGQKVEFLVSFYNNEISEKSEIFDDQFSVERPDGSNFTLKIRSTKLEDSAMYFCASKGISYEQYFGPGTRLTVT.

V gene TRBV25-1 combines with J gene TRBJ1-1; D ambiguous. V dropped 6 bases and J dropped 9 bases, with 17 bases sitting between them. This CDR3 spans 13 amino acids. The V gene's germline CDR1 is MGHDK and CDR2 SYGVNS. CDR3 coding DNA: TGTGCCAGCAGGGGCATACCGTCGACTCAAGCTTTCTTT. This codes for CASRGIPSTQAFF.

The rearrangement uses TRBV4-1 and TRBJ1-1; TRBD1 might be the D (5 bases). Germline values: CDR1 MGHRA, CDR2 YSYEKL. Trimming removed 0 bases from V and 1 base from J, with 12 bases in between. This CDR3 is built from 16 residues. The CDR3 region is CASSQEAPDTNTEAFF. The CDR3 coding sequence is TGCGCCAGCAGCCAAGAAGCTCCGGACACGAACACTGAAGCTTTCTTT.

The chain recombines TRBV7-9 with TRBJ2-7; D call uncertain. Trimming took off 1 base at V and 7 bases at J, with 11 bases between the two ends. The CDR3 is 13 amino acids. Germline loops: CDR1 SEHNR, CDR2 FQNEAQ (reference sequence). In DNA form, the CDR3 reads TGTGCCAGCAGCTTAGGCGGCACTTGGGAGCAGTACTTC. It is translated as CASSLGGTWEQYF.

This chain connects TRBV19 to TRBJ2-7; D unclear. V lost 1 base to trimming and J lost 2 bases, with 9 bases between them. Germline V gives CDR1 LNHDA, CDR2 SQIVND (reference sequence). The CDR3 totals 14 residues. This chain's CDR3 is CASSIGTDTYEQYF. DNA of the CDR3: TGTGCCAGTAGTATAGGGACGGATACCTACGAGCAGTACTTC.

The CDR3 sequence: CASSWSLSDRWTGNTEAFF. DNA of the CDR3: TGCGCCAGCAGCTGGAGCCTGAGTGACAGGTGGACTGGGAACACTGAAGCTTTCTTT. The rearrangement joins TRBV5-1 to TRBJ1-1, with D possibly matching TRBD1 (6 bases). Germline loops: CDR1 SGHRS, CDR2 YFSETQ. Trimming left V 3 bases short and J 1 base short, with 25 bases between. The CDR3 totals 19 residues.

The rearrangement links TRBV6-1 to TRBJ2-7, with 7 positions matching TRBD1. The trim removed 6 bases at V and 6 bases at J, leaving 5 bases unmatched. CDR1 is MNHNS, CDR2 SASEGT, per germline. The CDR3 has 12 residues. CDR3 coding DNA: TGTGCCAGCAGCCCGACAGGGTTCGAGCAGTACTTC. It codes for CASSPTGFEQYF.

The table lists this clone with a few counts. V usage is TRBV11-1 and J usage is TRBJ2-7, with 7 positions matching TRBD1. This CDR3 comprises 13 residues. The germline CDR1 and CDR2 sequences are SGHAT and FQDESV (reference sequence). V was pared by 5 bases and J by 2 bases, with 3 bases of the junction left unmatched. The CDR3 reads CASSKDRAYEQYF. In DNA form, the CDR3 reads TGTGCCAGCAGCAAAGACAGGGCCTACGAGCAGTACTTC.

The CDR3 DNA is TGTGCCAGCAGCCCCACAAAGACTAGCGGAACATACGAGCAGTACTTC. It is translated as CASSPTKTSGTYEQYF. V gene TRBV5-6 combines with J gene TRBJ2-7; 9 bases match TRBD2. V was clipped by 4 bases and J by 4 bases; unmatched bases: 12. The CDR3 contains 16 residues. Germline-derived CDR1 and CDR2 are SGHDT and YYEEEE.

This chain connects TRBV11-2 to TRBJ2-3; 7 bases align to TRBD2. The V segment lost 5 bases and the J segment 4 bases; nucleotides outside the gene matches: 9. Germline loops: CDR1 SGHAT, CDR2 FQNNGV. CDR3 length: 15 residues. DNA of the CDR3: TGTGCCAGCAGCCAGACGCGGGAGTCGGCAGATACGCAGTATTTT. Translation: CASSQTRESADTQYF.

J is TRBJ2-1 and V is TRBV19; D is unclear. V was clipped by 4 bases and J by 3 bases, with 4 bases between them. The CDR3 runs 12 residues. From germline, CDR1 is LNHDA and CDR2 SQIVND (reference sequence). CDR3 bases: TGTGCCAGTAGTAACTACTACAATGAGCAGTTCTTC. Its protein product is CASSNYYNEQFF.

The rearrangement joins TRBV14 to TRBJ2-7; TRBD1 might be the D (5 bases). Germline V lookup: CDR1 SGHDN, CDR2 FVKESK. V lost 5 bases and J lost 4, with 15 bases in between. This CDR3 has 14 amino acids. CDR3: CASSSQGLGYEQYF. Written as DNA, the CDR3 is TGTGCCAGCAGCAGCCAGGGCCTCGGGTACGAGCAGTACTTC.

This chain joins TRBV19 and TRBJ1-1; tentatively, D is TRBD1 (6 bases). V lost 4 bases and J lost 1, with 10 bases in between. Germline CDR1 LNHDA, CDR2 SQIVND (reference sequence). This CDR3 is built from 14 residues. The CDR3 DNA reads TGTGCCAGTAGTACGGACAGACCGAACACTGAAGCTTTCTTT. Translating it yields CASSTDRPNTEAFF.

This clone was counted between two and nine times. The chain joins TRBV19 to TRBJ1-5; D is undetermined. Germline CDR1 LNHDA, CDR2 SQIVND (reference sequence). The CDR3 has 15 amino acids. V was trimmed by 5 bases and J by 2 bases, leaving 13 bases between them. The CDR3 here is CASSLQTMGNQPQHF. The DNA of the CDR3 is TGTGCCAGTAGTCTACAGACGATGGGCAATCAGCCCCAGCATTTT.

The chain is built from TRBV7-2 and TRBJ2-5, with a tentative D call TRBD2 (5 bases). This CDR3 spans 15 amino acids. CDR1 and CDR2 (germline): SGHTA, FQGNSA. The germline V and J ends were trimmed by 5 bases and 5 bases, with 18 bases remaining between them. The CDR3 sequence: CASSLGGGRWETQYF. The DNA of the CDR3 is TGTGCCAGCAGCCTCGGAGGTGGCCGGTGGGAGACCCAGTACTTC.

The gene calls are TRBV11-2 and TRBJ2-3; 7 nucleotides line up with TRBD1. Germline values: CDR1 SGHAT, CDR2 FQNNGV. Trimming removed 6 bases from V and 2 bases from J; junction bases left unmatched: 5. The CDR3 is 14 amino acids. The CDR3 reads CASSTDRVTDTQYF. CDR3 bases: TGTGCCAGCAGTACCGACAGGGTCACAGATACGCAGTATTTT.

This chain uses TRBV9 with TRBJ1-5; D gene uncertain. V lost 0 bases and J 7 bases, leaving 11 bases between the germline ends. The V gene's germline CDR1 is SGDLS and CDR2 YYNGEE. This CDR3 has 14 residues. The CDR3 DNA is TGTGCCAGCAGCGTAGGAGCCGAACCCCAGCCCCAGCATTTT. Its protein is CASSVGAEPQPQHF.

The table lists this clone with a count of one. The genes are TRBV7-9 and TRBJ2-7, with 8 bases lining up with TRBD1. CDR3 length: 15 residues. Germline V gene data show CDR1 as SEHNR and CDR2 as FQNEAQ (reference sequence). Trimming cost V 2 bases and J 2 bases; bases outside gene matches: 5. The CDR3 DNA follows: TGTGCCAGCAGCTTACCAGGCAGGGGGCCCTACGAGCAGTACTTC. This encodes CASSLPGRGPYEQYF. Using reference TRBV7-9 and TRBJ2-7 for the parts outside the CDR3, the full variable domain is DTGVSQNPRHKITKRGQNVTFRCDPISEHNRLYWYRQTLGQGPEFLTYFQNEAQLEKSRLLSDRFSAERPKGSFSTLEIQRTEQGDSAMYLCASSLPGRGPYEQYFGPGTRLTVT.